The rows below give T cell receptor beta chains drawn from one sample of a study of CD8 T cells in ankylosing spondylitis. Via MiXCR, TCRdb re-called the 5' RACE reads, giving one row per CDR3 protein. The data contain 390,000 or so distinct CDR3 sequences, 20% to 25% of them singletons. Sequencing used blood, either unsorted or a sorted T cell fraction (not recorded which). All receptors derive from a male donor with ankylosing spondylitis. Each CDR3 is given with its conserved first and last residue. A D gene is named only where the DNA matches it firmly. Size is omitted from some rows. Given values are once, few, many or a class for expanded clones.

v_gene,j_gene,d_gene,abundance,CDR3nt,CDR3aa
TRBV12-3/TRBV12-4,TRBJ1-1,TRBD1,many,TGTGCCAGCCGTTTGACAGGGGATCGCGAAAGCACTGAAGCTTTCTTT,CASRLTGDRESTEAFF
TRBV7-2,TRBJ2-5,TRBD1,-,TGTGCCAGCAGCCAGGACAGGTACCAAGAGACCCAGTACTTC,CASSQDRYQETQYF
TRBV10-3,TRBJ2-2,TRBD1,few,TGTGCCATCGGACAGGGGGCACCCGGGGAGCTGTTTTTT,CAIGQGAPGELFF
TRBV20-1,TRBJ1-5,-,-,TGCAGTGCTAAGGACCCAAATAGCAATCAGCCCCAGCATTTT,CSAKDPNSNQPQHF
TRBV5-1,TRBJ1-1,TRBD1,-,TGCGCCAGCAGCCTACTGGGACAGACTGGTACTGAAGCTTTCTTT,CASSLLGQTGTEAFF
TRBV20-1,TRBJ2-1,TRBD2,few,TGCAGTGCTAGAGTATCGGGACTAGGTATGGATGAGCAGTTCTTC,CSARVSGLGMDEQFF
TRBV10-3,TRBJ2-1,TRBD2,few,TGTGCCATCAGTGGACTAGCGGGAAATGAGCAGTTCTTC,CAISGLAGNEQFF
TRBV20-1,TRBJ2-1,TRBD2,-,TGCAGTGCTGCGGGAGTGGTTACTTACAATGAGCAGTTCTTC,CSAAGVVTYNEQFF
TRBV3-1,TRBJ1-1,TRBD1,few,TGTGCCAGCAGCCAAGCTCCAACCCGGGACAGGCTTGCTTTCTTT,CASSQAPTRDRLAFF
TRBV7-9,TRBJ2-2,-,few,TGTGCCAGCAGCTTGAGGGGACTTGCGAACACCGGGGAGCTGTTTTTT,CASSLRGLANTGELFF
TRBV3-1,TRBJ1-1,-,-,TGTGCCAGCAGCCAAGACCCATGGGGGTCCACTGAAGCTTTCTTT,CASSQDPWGSTEAFF
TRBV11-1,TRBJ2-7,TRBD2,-,TGTGCCAGCAGCTTAGTGCTAGGACTAGCGGGGAACTCCTACGAGCAGTACTTC,CASSLVLGLAGNSYEQYF
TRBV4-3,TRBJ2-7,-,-,TGCGCCAGCAGCCAAGATCCCCGGGCAGCGCCCTACGAGCAGTACTTC,CASSQDPRAAPYEQYF
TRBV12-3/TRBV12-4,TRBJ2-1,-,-,TGTGCCAGCAGTTTGGGCGCGCCAGAGGTTGATGAGCAGTTCTTC,CASSLGAPEVDEQFF
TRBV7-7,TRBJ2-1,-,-,TGTGCCAGCAGCTTAGGAGGGGGGGTGTTCAACAATGAGCAGTTCTTC,CASSLGGGVFNNEQFF
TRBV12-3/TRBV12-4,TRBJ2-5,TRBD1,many,TGTGCCAGCAGTGAGACAGGGCCAGAGACCCAGTACTTC,CASSETGPETQYF
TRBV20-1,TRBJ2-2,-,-,TGCAGTGCTAGAGATCCTGGCAGGGGAAACACCGGGGAGCTGTTTTTT,CSARDPGRGNTGELFF
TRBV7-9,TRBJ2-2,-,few,TGTGCCAGCAGCAGCGACACCGGGGAGCTGTTTTTT,CASSSDTGELFF
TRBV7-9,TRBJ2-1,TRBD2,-,TGTGCCAGCAGCCGTGGACTAGCGGCACCTTTGAATGAGCAGTTCTTC,CASSRGLAAPLNEQFF
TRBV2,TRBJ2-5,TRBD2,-,TGTGCCAGCAGAGAGACTAGCGGGGGGGAGACCCAGTACTTC,CASRETSGGETQYF
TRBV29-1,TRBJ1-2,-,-,-,CSADRDYGCTF
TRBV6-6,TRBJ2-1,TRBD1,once,TGTGCCAGCAGCAGGACAGGGTTCAATGAGCAGTTCTTC,CASSRTGFNEQFF
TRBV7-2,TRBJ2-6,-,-,TGTGCCAGCAGCCCGCCTACGGGGGCCAACGTCCTGACTTTC,CASSPPTGANVLTF
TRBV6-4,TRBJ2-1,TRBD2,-,TGTGCCAGCAGCCGGACTAGCGCCTACAATGAGCAGTTCTTC,CASSRTSAYNEQFF
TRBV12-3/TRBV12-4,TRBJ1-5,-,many,TGTGCCAGCAGTTTTGCCTACAATCAGCCCCAGCATTTT,CASSFAYNQPQHF
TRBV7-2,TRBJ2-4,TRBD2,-,TGTGCCAGCAGCTTACGGGGGGAAAACATTCAGTACTTC,CASSLRGENIQYF
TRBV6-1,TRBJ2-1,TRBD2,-,TGTGCCAGCAGTCTCGGACTAGTTAGGGTGTTCTTC,CASSLGLVRVFF
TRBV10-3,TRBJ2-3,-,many,TGTGCCATCAGTGCCGCTCTTGGAGTTCGAGACACAGATACGCAGTATTTT,CAISAALGVRDTDTQYF
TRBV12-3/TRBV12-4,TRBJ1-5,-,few,TGTGCCAGCAGTGGGTCGGCGGGGAGACAGCCCCAGCATTTT,CASSGSAGRQPQHF
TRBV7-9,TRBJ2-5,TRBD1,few,TGTGCCAGCAGCTCACCTGACAGGGTTGAAAAAGAGACCCAGTACTTC,CASSSPDRVEKETQYF
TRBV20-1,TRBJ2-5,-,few,TGCAGTGCCTCTAGCTTCCCCTTCCAAGAGACCCAGTACTTC,CSASSFPFQETQYF
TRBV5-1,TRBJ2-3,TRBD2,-,TGCGCCAGCAGAACGATACTCCAGGGAGGGACAGATACGCAGTATTTT,CASRTILQGGTDTQYF
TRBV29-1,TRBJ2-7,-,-,TGCAGCGTAGTTCTAGCGACCGCCTCCTACGAGCAGTACTTC,CSVVLATASYEQYF
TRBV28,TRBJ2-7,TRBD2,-,TGTGCCACCACGGGACTAGTGTACGAGCAGTACTTC,CATTGLVYEQYF
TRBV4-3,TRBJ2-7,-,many,TGCGCCAGCAGCAGTTCGGAGGCTGGGGAGTACGAGCAGTACTTC,CASSSSEAGEYEQYF
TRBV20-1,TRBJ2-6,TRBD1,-,TGCAGTGCTAAATCAGGGGGCCCCTCTGGGGGAGCCAACGTCCTGACTTTC,CSAKSGGPSGGANVLTF